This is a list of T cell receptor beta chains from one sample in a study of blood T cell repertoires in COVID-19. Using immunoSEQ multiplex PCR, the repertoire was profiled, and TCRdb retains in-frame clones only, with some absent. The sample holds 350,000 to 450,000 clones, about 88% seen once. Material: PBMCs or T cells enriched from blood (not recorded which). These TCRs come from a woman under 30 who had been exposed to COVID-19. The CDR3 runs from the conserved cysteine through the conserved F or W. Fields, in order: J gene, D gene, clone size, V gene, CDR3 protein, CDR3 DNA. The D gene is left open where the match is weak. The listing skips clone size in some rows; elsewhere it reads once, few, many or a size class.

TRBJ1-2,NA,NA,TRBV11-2,CASSSLPGGSDYGYTF,TGTGCCAGCAGCTCCCTCCCGGGGGGATCTGACTATGGCTACACCTTC
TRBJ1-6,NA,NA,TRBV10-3,CAIREDAGAYNSPLHF,TGTGCCATCAGAGAGGATGCAGGCGCCTATAATTCACCCCTCCACTTT
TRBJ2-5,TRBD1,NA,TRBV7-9,CASSGQDWETQYF,TGTGCCAGCAGTGGACAGGACTGGGAGACCCAGTACTTC
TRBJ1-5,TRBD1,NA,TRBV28,CASTTGTGGQPQHF,TGTGCCAGCACGACCGGGACAGGGGGTCAGCCCCAGCATTTT
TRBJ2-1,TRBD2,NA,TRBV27,CASSLRLAGTGEQFF,TGTGCCAGCAGTTTGAGACTAGCGGGGACGGGAGAGCAGTTCTTC
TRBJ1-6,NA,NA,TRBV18,CASSPGEGDNSPLHF,TGTGCCAGCTCACCAGGGGAGGGGGATAATTCACCCCTCCACTTT
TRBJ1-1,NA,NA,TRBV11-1,CASSIDGLNTEAFF,TGTGCCAGCAGCATAGACGGGTTGAACACTGAAGCTTTCTTT
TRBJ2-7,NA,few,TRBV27,CASSPLGGEQYF,TGTGCCAGCAGTCCCCTAGGGGGCGAGCAGTACTTC
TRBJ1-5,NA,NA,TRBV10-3,CAISESPQGNQPQHF,TGTGCCATCAGTGAGTCACCCCAGGGGAATCAGCCCCAGCATTTT
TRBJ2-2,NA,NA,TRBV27,CASSSVPPGRNTGELFF,TGTGCCAGCAGTTCGGTCCCCCCGGGGAGGAACACCGGGGAGCTGTTTTTT
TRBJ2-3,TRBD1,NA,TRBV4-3,CASSQSFGGQGTDTQYF,TGCGCCAGCAGCCAATCATTTGGGGGACAGGGTACAGATACGCAGTATTTT
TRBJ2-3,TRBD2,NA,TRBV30,CASSRTGGPDTQYF,TGTGCCTCCTCCCGAACGGGGGGGCCGGATACGCAGTATTTT
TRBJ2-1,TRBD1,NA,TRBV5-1,CASSLDPGQGVDEQFF,TGCGCCAGCAGCTTGGATCCGGGACAGGGCGTCGATGAGCAGTTCTTC
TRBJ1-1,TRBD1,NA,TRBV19,CASSSWTGNTEAFF,TGTGCCAGTAGTTCCTGGACAGGCAACACTGAAGCTTTCTTT
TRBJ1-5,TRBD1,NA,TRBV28,CASSFSQGAGNQPQHF,TGTGCCAGCAGTTTCTCCCAGGGGGCGGGAAATCAGCCCCAGCATTTT
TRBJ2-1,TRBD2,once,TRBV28,CASSSNPGGPYGNEQFF,TGTGCCAGCAGTTCGAATCCGGGAGGGCCATACGGGAATGAGCAGTTCTTC
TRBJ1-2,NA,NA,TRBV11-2,CASSLQVGRDYGYTF,TGTGCCAGCAGCTTACAGGTGGGGCGAGACTATGGCTACACCTTC
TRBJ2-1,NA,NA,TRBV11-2,CASSLETYNEQFF,TGTGCCAGCAGCTTAGAAACTTACAATGAGCAGTTCTTC
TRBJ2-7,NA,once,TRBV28,CASSFRREYYEQYF,TGTGCCAGCAGTTTCAGGAGGGAATACTACGAGCAGTACTTC
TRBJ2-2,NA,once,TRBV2,CASSELVVTGELFF,TGTGCCAGCAGTGAGCTAGTAGTCACCGGGGAGCTGTTTTTT
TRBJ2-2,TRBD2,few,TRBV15,CATSSPRLAGTGELFF,TGTGCCACCAGCAGCCCCAGACTAGCGGGAACAGGGGAGCTGTTTTTT
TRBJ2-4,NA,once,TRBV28,CASSLPGSGKNIQYF,TGTGCCAGCAGCCTCCCAGGTTCCGGCAAAAACATTCAGTACTTC
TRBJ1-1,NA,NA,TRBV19,CASSMAVNTEAFF,TGTGCCAGTAGTATGGCCGTGAACACTGAAGCTTTCTTT
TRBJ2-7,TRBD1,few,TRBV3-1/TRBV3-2,CASSQRTGSYEQYF,TGTGCCAGCAGCCAGAGGACAGGCTCCTACGAGCAGTACTTC
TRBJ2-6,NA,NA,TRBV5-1,CASSLAGGANVLTF,TGCGCCAGCAGCTTGGCAGGTGGGGCCAACGTCCTGACTTTC
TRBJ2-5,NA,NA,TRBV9,CASSGTSGQRETQYF,TGTGCCAGCAGCGGCACCAGTGGACAGAGGGAGACCCAGTACTTC
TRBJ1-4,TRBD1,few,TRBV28,CASRTPDRVSEKLFF,TGTGCCAGCAGGACACCCGACAGGGTTAGTGAAAAACTGTTTTTT
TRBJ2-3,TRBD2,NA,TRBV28,CATYSGSYADTQYF,TGTGCCACCTATAGCGGGTCTTACGCAGATACGCAGTATTTT
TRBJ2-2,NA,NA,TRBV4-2,CASSQDLWSGDTGELFF,TGTGCCAGCAGCCAAGATCTTTGGAGCGGAGACACCGGGGAGCTGTTTTTT
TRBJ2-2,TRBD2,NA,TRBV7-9,CASSSAPLAGGPGTGELFF,TGTGCCAGCAGCTCCGCGCCCCTAGCGGGAGGCCCTGGCACCGGGGAGCTGTTTTTT
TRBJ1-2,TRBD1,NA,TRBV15,CATSRGRYEGADGYTF,TGTGCCACCAGCAGAGGGAGGTATGAGGGGGCGGATGGCTACACCTTC
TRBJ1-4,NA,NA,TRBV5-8,CASSFRQDLGEKLFF,TGTGCCAGCAGCTTTCGACAGGACCTAGGTGAAAAACTGTTTTTT
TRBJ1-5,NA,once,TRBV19,CASSIRRGSSNQPQHF,TGTGCCAGTAGTATCCGGAGGGGCTCCAGCAATCAGCCCCAGCATTTT
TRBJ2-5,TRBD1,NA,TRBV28,CASSRRGWGQGETQYF,TGTGCCAGCAGTCGGCGGGGTTGGGGACAGGGAGAGACCCAGTACTTC
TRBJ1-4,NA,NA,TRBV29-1,CSVVPTTNEKLFF,TGCAGCGTTGTCCCAACAACTAATGAAAAACTGTTTTTT
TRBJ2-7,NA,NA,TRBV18,CASSPGPREQYF,TGTGCCAGCTCACCTGGGCCCCGGGAGCAGTACTTC
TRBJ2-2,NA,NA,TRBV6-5,CASRLGGELFF,TGTGCCAGCAGACTAGGGGGGGAGCTGTTTTTT
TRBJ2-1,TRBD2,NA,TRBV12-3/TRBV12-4,CASRTSSEDEQFF,TGTGCCAGCAGGACTAGCAGTGAAGATGAGCAGTTCTTC
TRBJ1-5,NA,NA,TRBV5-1,CASSLAESQPQHF,TGCGCCAGCAGCTTGGCCGAGTCCCAGCCCCAGCATTTT
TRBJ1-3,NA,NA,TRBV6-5,CASRTGASGTIYF,TGTGCCAGCAGGACAGGAGCCTCTGGGACCATATATTTT
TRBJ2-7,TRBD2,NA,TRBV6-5,CASSYRTSASEQYF,TGTGCCAGCAGTTACCGGACTAGTGCCAGCGAGCAGTACTTC
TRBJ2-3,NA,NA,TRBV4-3,CASSQDSQSSTDTQYF,TGCGCCAGCAGCCAAGATTCACAGTCTAGCACAGATACGCAGTATTTT
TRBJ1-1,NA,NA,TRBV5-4,CASSLRGEAFF,TGTGCCAGCAGCTTGAGAGGGGAAGCTTTCTTT
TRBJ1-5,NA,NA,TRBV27,CASSLVPGDNQPQHF,TGTGCCAGCAGTTTGGTCCCGGGGGACAATCAGCCCCAGCATTTT
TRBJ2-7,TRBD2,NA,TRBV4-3,CASTTRGGGVDHEQYF,TGCGCCAGCACCACCCGGGGGGGCGGGGTGGACCACGAGCAGTACTTC
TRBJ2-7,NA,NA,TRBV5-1,CASSPLSSYEQYF,TGCGCCAGCAGCCCTCTGAGCTCCTACGAGCAGTACTTC
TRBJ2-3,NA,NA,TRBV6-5,CASSQISTDTQYF,TGTGCCAGCAGTCAGATTAGCACAGATACGCAGTATTTT
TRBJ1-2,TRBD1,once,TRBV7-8,CASSSGTGHGYTF,TGTGCCAGCAGCTCAGGGACAGGGCATGGCTACACCTTC
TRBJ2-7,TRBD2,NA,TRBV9,CASSVGGGSIYEQYF,TGTGCCAGCAGCGTAGGAGGCGGGAGCATCTACGAGCAGTACTTC
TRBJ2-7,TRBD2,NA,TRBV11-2,CASSSSGYEQYF,TGTGCCAGCAGCTCTAGCGGGTACGAGCAGTACTTC
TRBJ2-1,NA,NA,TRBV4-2,CASSSTSNPTQDEQFF,TGTGCCAGCAGTTCCACCTCTAACCCAACCCAGGATGAGCAGTTCTTC
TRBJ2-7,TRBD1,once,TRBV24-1,CATSDMGTGGIDEQYF,TGTGCCACCAGTGATATGGGGACAGGGGGCATCGACGAGCAGTACTTC
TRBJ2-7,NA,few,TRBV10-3,CAIGLSSYEQYF,TGTGCCATCGGGCTGAGCTCCTACGAGCAGTACTTC
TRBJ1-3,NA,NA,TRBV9,CASSPTTQGNTIYF,TGTGCCAGCAGCCCTACCACACAGGGAAACACCATATATTTT
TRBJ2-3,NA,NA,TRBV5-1,CASSLAAGSGTDTQYF,TGCGCCAGCAGCTTGGCCGCGGGGTCCGGCACAGATACGCAGTATTTT
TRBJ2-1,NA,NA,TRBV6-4,CATADRDNEQFF,TGTGCCACCGCGGATCGAGACAATGAGCAGTTCTTC
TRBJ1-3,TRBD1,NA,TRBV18,CASSPGQPNSGNTIYF,TGTGCCAGCTCACCGGGACAGCCAAACTCTGGAAACACCATATATTTT
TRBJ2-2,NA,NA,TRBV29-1,CSARRDGVNTGELFF,TGCAGCGCTCGCCGCGATGGAGTAAACACCGGGGAGCTGTTTTTT
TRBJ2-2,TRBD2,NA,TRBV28,CASSLVGTSNTGELFF,TGTGCCAGCAGTTTAGTTGGGACTAGCAACACCGGGGAGCTGTTTTTT
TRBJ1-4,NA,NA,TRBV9,CASSVRPTNEKLFF,TGTGCCAGCAGCGTGCGGCCTACTAATGAAAAACTGTTTTTT